This is a list of T cell receptor beta chains from one sample in a study of beta chain features in type 1 diabetes. TCRdb keeps only in-frame clones here, not all; method: immunoSEQ multiplex PCR. This sample has 200,000 to 300,000 clones; approximately 11% occur once, and the top ten carry roughly 0.017%. Sequencing input: naive CD4+ T cells from blood. The receptors come from a man aged 25-45 years with type 1 diabetes. The CDR3 runs from the conserved cysteine through the conserved F or W. The order of the fields is V gene, D gene, J gene, clone size, CDR3 DNA, CDR3 protein. D genes are given only for firm matches. Size values are once, few and many counts, or a class for expanded clones, and some rows have none.

V: TRBV7-8; D: -; J: TRBJ1-1; size: few; DNA: TGTGCCAGCAGCTTAGATAGGAACACTGAAGCTTTCTTT; CDR3: CASSLDRNTEAFF
V: TRBV20-1; D: -; J: TRBJ2-7; size: -; DNA: TGCAGTGCTAGGGGCTATGAGGAGCAGTACTTC; CDR3: CSARGYEEQYF
V: TRBV6-1; D: -; J: TRBJ2-5; size: few; DNA: TGTGCCAGCTTGTCAGGGAACAGGTACCAAGAGACCCAGTACTTC; CDR3: CASLSGNRYQETQYF
V: TRBV29-1; D: -; J: TRBJ2-3; size: -; DNA: TGCAGCGTTCCAAATCGGGCGGGCTTCACAGATACGCAGTATTTT; CDR3: CSVPNRAGFTDTQYF
V: TRBV5-1; D: -; J: TRBJ1-5; size: few; DNA: TGCGCCAGCAGCTTGGAAGGGGAAGATCAGCCCCAGCATTTT; CDR3: CASSLEGEDQPQHF
V: TRBV4-3; D: -; J: TRBJ1-2; size: -; DNA: TGCGCCAGCAGCCAAGATTGGGGCAGAGATTATGGCTACACCTTC; CDR3: CASSQDWGRDYGYTF
V: TRBV9; D: TRBD2; J: TRBJ2-1; size: -; DNA: TGTGCCAGCAGCGTCGGGGGGAACTCCTACAATGAGCAGTTCTTC; CDR3: CASSVGGNSYNEQFF
V: TRBV19; D: -; J: TRBJ1-2; size: few; DNA: TGTGCCAGTAGTGCCGCGAGGAGCAGGGGTGGCTATGGCTACACCTTC; CDR3: CASSAARSRGGYGYTF
V: TRBV7-6; D: TRBD2; J: TRBJ2-5; size: -; DNA: TGTGCCAGCAGCTGGGGGGGGATCGAGACCCAGTACTTC; CDR3: CASSWGGIETQYF
V: TRBV6-6; D: -; J: TRBJ2-1; size: -; DNA: TGTGCCAGCAGTCATTTACAAAATGAGCAGTTCTTC; CDR3: CASSHLQNEQFF
V: TRBV18; D: -; J: TRBJ1-2; size: few; DNA: TGTGCCAGCTCACCACCGCGGCAGACCTATGGCTACACCTTC; CDR3: CASSPPRQTYGYTF
V: TRBV7-8; D: -; J: TRBJ2-3; size: few; DNA: TGTGCCAGCAGCTCCGCAAGCCTTCCTAGCACAGATACGCAGTATTTT; CDR3: CASSSASLPSTDTQYF
V: TRBV7-9; D: -; J: TRBJ1-1; size: few; DNA: TGTGCCAGCAGGGGGGACTACCAGAGGAACACTGAAGCTTTCTTT; CDR3: CASRGDYQRNTEAFF
V: TRBV7-3; D: -; J: TRBJ2-5; size: few; DNA: TGTGCCAGCAGCTTTGGCCCTTCGGAGACCCAGTACTTC; CDR3: CASSFGPSETQYF
V: TRBV18; D: -; J: TRBJ1-2; size: -; DNA: TGTGCCAGCTCACCACCGGGAGGTCTTACTAACTATGGCTACACCTTC; CDR3: CASSPPGGLTNYGYTF
V: TRBV9; D: TRBD2; J: TRBJ2-1; size: -; DNA: TGTGCCAGCAGCCCGCCGGGACTAGCGGTGCAGTTCTTC; CDR3: CASSPPGLAVQFF
V: TRBV4-1; D: -; J: TRBJ2-7; size: -; DNA: TGCGCCAGCAGTGCTACAGGGTCGGCTTCCTACGAGCAGTACTTC; CDR3: CASSATGSASYEQYF
V: TRBV7-9; D: TRBD1; J: TRBJ2-5; size: -; DNA: TGTGCCAGCAGCTTAGAGGGGGCTGAGACCCAGTACTTC; CDR3: CASSLEGAETQYF
V: TRBV5-1; D: TRBD1; J: TRBJ2-1; size: -; DNA: TGCGCCAGCAGCCTGGACAGGGAGCATGAGCAGTTCTTC; CDR3: CASSLDREHEQFF
V: TRBV7-2; D: TRBD1; J: TRBJ1-2; size: few; DNA: TGTGCCAGCAGCTCAACCGGGACAGGGATGCATGGCTACACCTTC; CDR3: CASSSTGTGMHGYTF
V: TRBV9; D: -; J: TRBJ2-5; size: -; DNA: TGTGCCAGCAGCGTAGACCCGAGGCGTGAGACCCAGTACTTC; CDR3: CASSVDPRRETQYF
V: TRBV19; D: -; J: TRBJ2-6; size: few; DNA: TGTGCCAGTAGTATAGGACAGCCCTCTGGGGCCAACGTCCTGACTTTC; CDR3: CASSIGQPSGANVLTF
V: TRBV6-5; D: TRBD2; J: TRBJ2-1; size: -; DNA: TGTGCCAGCAGTTCCCCGGGACTAGCAGGCAATGAGCAGTTCTTC; CDR3: CASSSPGLAGNEQFF
V: TRBV7-2; D: -; J: TRBJ1-1; size: -; DNA: TGTGCCAGCAGCTTACGCAATCCGCGCACTGAAGCTTTCTTT; CDR3: CASSLRNPRTEAFF
V: TRBV15; D: -; J: TRBJ1-3; size: -; DNA: TGTGCCACCAGCAGAGCCCCCTTGGCGGGCTCTGGAAACACCATATATTTT; CDR3: CATSRAPLAGSGNTIYF
V: TRBV2; D: -; J: TRBJ2-6; size: few; DNA: TGTGCCAGCAGCTGGGAGGCGCTTGGGGCCAACGTCCTGACTTTC; CDR3: CASSWEALGANVLTF
V: TRBV27; D: TRBD2; J: TRBJ2-1; size: -; DNA: TGTGCCAGCAAACAAGGAGGGACTAGCGGGGCGAGAACCTACAATGAGCAGTTCTTC; CDR3: CASKQGGTSGARTYNEQFF
V: TRBV30; D: TRBD1; J: TRBJ1-1; size: -; DNA: TGTGCCTTCGGGACAGCTGAAGCTTTCTTT; CDR3: CAFGTAEAFF
V: TRBV28; D: -; J: TRBJ1-5; size: few; DNA: TGTGCCAGCCAAGAGTTTTCCAATCAGCCCCAGCATTTT; CDR3: CASQEFSNQPQHF
V: TRBV18; D: TRBD1; J: TRBJ1-2; size: few; DNA: TGTGCCAGCTCAGAGGGACAGGGTAATGGCTACACCTTC; CDR3: CASSEGQGNGYTF
V: TRBV7-2; D: TRBD1; J: TRBJ1-5; size: -; DNA: TGTGCCAGCAGCCCTTGGACAGGGGAGAATCAGCCCCAGCATTTT; CDR3: CASSPWTGENQPQHF
V: TRBV7-2; D: TRBD2; J: TRBJ2-1; size: few; DNA: TGTGCCAGCAGCTTTCTAGCGGGGTACTATGAGCAGTTCTTC; CDR3: CASSFLAGYYEQFF
V: TRBV25-1; D: -; J: TRBJ2-3; size: -; DNA: TGTGCCAGCAGGGAAACCGGGACTAGCACAGATACGCAGTATTTT; CDR3: CASRETGTSTDTQYF
V: TRBV7-2; D: TRBD1; J: TRBJ1-1; size: -; DNA: TGTGCCAGCAGTCGACAGGGACGTGAAGCTTTCTTT; CDR3: CASSRQGREAFF
V: TRBV7-9; D: -; J: TRBJ1-6; size: few; DNA: TGTGCCAGCAGCGGCCGGACAGTCGGCGGGAATTCACCCCTCCACTTT; CDR3: CASSGRTVGGNSPLHF
V: TRBV5-1; D: TRBD1; J: TRBJ2-7; size: few; DNA: TGCGCCAGCAGCCCGCGGGACAGGACCTACGAGCAGTACTTC; CDR3: CASSPRDRTYEQYF
V: TRBV9; D: TRBD1; J: TRBJ2-1; size: few; DNA: TGTGCCAGCAGCTACCGACAGGGGAAGGATGAGCAGTTCTTC; CDR3: CASSYRQGKDEQFF
V: TRBV19; D: -; J: TRBJ2-3; size: -; DNA: TGTGCCAGTGCGGGGGCTAGCACAGATACGCAGTATTTT; CDR3: CASAGASTDTQYF
V: TRBV9; D: -; J: TRBJ1-6; size: -; DNA: TGTGCCAGCAGCTTGCGACAGGACCCAATAGATTCACCCCTCCACTTT; CDR3: CASSLRQDPIDSPLHF
V: TRBV6-5; D: -; J: TRBJ2-2; size: few; DNA: TGTGCCAGCAGGTTGTGGGGGGAGGACGGGGAGCTGTTTTTT; CDR3: CASRLWGEDGELFF
V: TRBV5-4; D: -; J: TRBJ2-2; size: few; DNA: TGTGCCAGCAGCAGAGCCGACAGAAACACCGGGGAGCTGTTTTTT; CDR3: CASSRADRNTGELFF
V: TRBV5-4; D: TRBD1; J: TRBJ1-1; size: -; DNA: TGTGCCAGCGGGACAGCGAACACTGAAGCTTTCTTT; CDR3: CASGTANTEAFF
V: TRBV7-9; D: -; J: TRBJ2-3; size: -; DNA: TGTGCCAGCAGCTTATTGACTTCCACAGATACGCAGTATTTT; CDR3: CASSLLTSTDTQYF
V: TRBV19; D: -; J: TRBJ1-2; size: -; DNA: TGTGCCAGTAAGGGGCAGTTTAACTATGGCTACACCTTC; CDR3: CASKGQFNYGYTF
V: TRBV29-1; D: TRBD1; J: TRBJ1-3; size: -; DNA: TGCAGCGTTGGACAGGGGGCAAACACCATATATTTT; CDR3: CSVGQGANTIYF
V: TRBV5-1; D: -; J: TRBJ2-1; size: few; DNA: TGCGCCAGCAGCTTGGTTCGGGGTCGAGAGCAGTTCTTC; CDR3: CASSLVRGREQFF
V: TRBV18; D: TRBD1; J: TRBJ1-1; size: few; DNA: TGTGCCAGCTCACCGAGGACAGGGGGCGAAACTGAAGCTTTCTTT; CDR3: CASSPRTGGETEAFF
V: TRBV5-4; D: TRBD2; J: TRBJ2-5; size: few; DNA: TGTGCCAGCAGCTCCACTAGCGGGGGGCAAGAGACCCAGTACTTC; CDR3: CASSSTSGGQETQYF
V: TRBV5-1; D: TRBD1; J: TRBJ2-5; size: few; DNA: TGCGCCAGCAGCATGACAGGGATTATAAGGGAGACCCAGTACTTC; CDR3: CASSMTGIIRETQYF
V: TRBV7-9; D: -; J: TRBJ2-1; size: few; DNA: TGTGCCAGCAGCTTAGATGAAGAGGATGAGCAGTTCTTC; CDR3: CASSLDEEDEQFF
V: TRBV2; D: -; J: TRBJ2-5; size: -; DNA: TGTGCCAGCACGGGGGATATGACAGAGACCCAGTACTTC; CDR3: CASTGDMTETQYF
V: TRBV18; D: TRBD1; J: TRBJ2-2; size: -; DNA: TGTGCCAGCTCACCGCGGACAGGGGCAACCGGGGAGCTGTTTTTT; CDR3: CASSPRTGATGELFF
V: TRBV11-3; D: TRBD2; J: TRBJ2-5; size: few; DNA: TGTGCCAGCAGCACCGGACTAGCGGGGCTAAGGGAAGAGACCCAGTACTTC; CDR3: CASSTGLAGLREETQYF
V: TRBV27; D: -; J: TRBJ1-1; size: -; DNA: TGTGCCAGCAGTTTAATCCCCCGGGCTGAAGCTTTCTTT; CDR3: CASSLIPRAEAFF